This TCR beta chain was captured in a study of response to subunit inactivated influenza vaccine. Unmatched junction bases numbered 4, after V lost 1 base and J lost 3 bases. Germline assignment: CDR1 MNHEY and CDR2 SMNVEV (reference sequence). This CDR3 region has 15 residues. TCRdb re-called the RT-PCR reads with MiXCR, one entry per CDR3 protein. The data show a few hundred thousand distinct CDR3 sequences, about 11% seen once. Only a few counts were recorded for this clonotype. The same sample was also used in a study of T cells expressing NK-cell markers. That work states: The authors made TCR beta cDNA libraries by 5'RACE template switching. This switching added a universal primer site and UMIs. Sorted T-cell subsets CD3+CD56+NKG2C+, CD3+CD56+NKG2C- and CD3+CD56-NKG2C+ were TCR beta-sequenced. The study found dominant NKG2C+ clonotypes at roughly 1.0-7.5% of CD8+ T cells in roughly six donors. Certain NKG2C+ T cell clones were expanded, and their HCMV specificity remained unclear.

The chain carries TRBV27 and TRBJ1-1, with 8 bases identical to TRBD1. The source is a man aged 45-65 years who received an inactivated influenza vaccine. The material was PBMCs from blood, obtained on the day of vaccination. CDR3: CASSLFGQGDTEAFF. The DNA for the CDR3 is TGTGCCAGCAGTTTATTCGGACAGGGCGACACTGAAGCTTTCTTT.